This T cell receptor (beta chain) stems from a study of CD8+CD57+ T cells in acquired aplastic anemia. Overall study: Each DNA sample taken from sorted CD4+ and CD8+ cells came to approximately 3.3 ug on average. Study observations and caveats: It was found that almost 30 CD8+ CDR3 sequences were shared between patients and controls.

The CDR3 is 15 residues long. Germline values: CDR1 LNHDA, CDR2 SQIVND (reference sequence). The V gene lost 9 bases and the J gene lost 3 bases, with 17 bases spanning the gap. CDR3 and TCR beta VDJ profiling relied on a genomic DNA template. TCRdb recomputed calls from the reads with MiXCR, one row per CDR3 protein. The sample holds roughly 250,000 distinct CDR3 sequences, 45% to 50% seen once. It was patients with CD8+CD57+ cell expansion by flow cytometry who were chosen for sequencing. Patients, without exception, had severe acquired aplastic anemia. This clonotype was seen many times. Its antigen is not known.

The sequence was collected from a human donor with aplastic anemia. The specimen sequenced was sorted CD4+, CD8+, or CD8+CD57+ T cells (not recorded which) from PBMCs. This chain links TRBV19 with TRBJ1-4; D is ambiguous. CDR3 DNA sequence: TGTGCCAGCCAATTGGGGTCTTGGGCTAATGAAAAACTGTTTTTT. This sequence encodes CASQLGSWANEKLFF.